This T cell receptor (beta chain) was retrieved from a study of blood T cell repertoires in COVID-19. Whole-study context: Samples of COVID-19 (acute and convalescent) were obtained from the United States, Italy and Spain. T cells, B-cell-depleted T cells, or PBMCs provided the cDNA or gDNA that served as material.

Source study methods: For nucleated cells, counts were estimated from reference gene primer amplification. Libraries were prepared by immunoSEQ multiplex PCR; TCRdb keeps only in-frame clonotypes and omits some of them. V and J calls and clone size are copied from that table; D and trimming were computed from the DNA. The table lists fewer than 300,000 clones, 88% of them singletons. The length of the CDR3 is 14 residues. CDR1 and CDR2 (germline): SGDLS, YYNGEE. Trimming left V 0 bases short and J 6 bases short, with 12 bases between. The chain carries TRBV9 and TRBJ1-2, with TRBD1 as a possible D gene (5 bases). This TCR derives from a man aged 55 to 70 who had recovered from COVID-19. Material for sequencing was peripheral blood. The CDR3 DNA reads as TGTGCCAGCAGCGTAGCGGGGGTGGAGAATGGCTACACCTTC. Translated, it gives CASSVAGVENGYTF.